The text below deals with one TCR beta chain. Its antigen is currently unknown. The V gene's germline CDR1 is ENHRY and CDR2 SYGVKD. The CDR3 is 15 residues long. V lost 0 bases and J 3 bases, leaving 8 bases between the germline ends. The data belong to a study of T cell repertoires in ileal Crohn's disease. Study-level findings and limits: Clonal expansions were more frequent in active smokers than non-smokers at surgery. All patients with clonality above 26.8% had endoscopic recurrence.

TCRdb's table, derived via immunoSEQ multiplex PCR, lists solely in-frame clones and lacks some. The table has 6,000 or so clones, roughly four fifths seen once; the top ten hold approximately 5%. Included were adult ileal or ileocolonic Crohn's patients indicated for ileocolonic resection. The sequence was collected from an adult with Crohn's disease. Sequenced sample: ileal tissue. J is TRBJ2-2 and V is TRBV10-3; TRBD2 is a possible D gene (6 bases). The CDR3 region is CAISESGRYTGELFF. CDR3 DNA: TGTGCCATCAGTGAGTCTGGGAGGTACACCGGGGAGCTGTTTTTT.